A selection of T cell receptor beta chains follows, all from one sample in a study of post-analysis software for immune sequencing data. TCRdb ran MiXCR on the PCR reads and lists one entry per CDR3 protein. Of about 150,000 distinct CDR3 sequences listed, roughly 30% are singletons. Sequencing was done on a sample of blood. All receptors come from a girl aged 5 to 17 with multiple sclerosis. Each CDR3 is given with its conserved first and last residue. Each record gives: V gene, clone size, D gene, J gene, CDR3 protein, CDR3 DNA. A D gene is named only where the DNA matches it firmly. Size values are once, few and many counts, or a class for expanded clones, and some rows have none.

TRBV20-1	few	TRBD2	TRBJ2-1	CSARDRVSGAGEQFF	TGCAGTGCTAGAGATCGCGTTAGCGGGGCCGGTGAGCAGTTCTTC
TRBV7-9	NA	TRBD1	TRBJ2-7	CASRSTGGDEQYF	TGTGCCAGCAGATCAACAGGGGGCGACGAGCAGTACTTC
TRBV7-9	few	TRBD1	TRBJ1-1	CASSWTGTGTEAFF	TGTGCCAGCAGCTGGACAGGCACGGGCACTGAAGCTTTCTTT
TRBV27	many	NA	TRBJ1-6	CASSSNSPLHF	TGTGCCAGCAGTTCCAATTCACCCCTCCACTTT
TRBV12-3/TRBV12-4	many	TRBD2	TRBJ2-1	CASRPSGSSYNEQFF	TGTGCCAGCAGACCTAGCGGCAGCTCCTACAATGAGCAGTTCTTC
TRBV28	few	NA	TRBJ1-5	CASSASQGSNQPQHF	TGTGCCAGCAGCGCGTCTCAGGGCAGCAATCAGCCCCAGCATTTT
TRBV20-1	many	TRBD2	TRBJ2-3	CSAGTSGNTDTQYF	TGCAGTGCTGGGACTAGCGGGAACACAGATACGCAGTATTTT
TRBV10-2	NA	TRBD1	TRBJ2-1	CASSDGGQGRNEQFF	TGCGCCAGCAGTGATGGGGGACAGGGCAGGAATGAGCAGTTCTTC
TRBV6-1	NA	TRBD2	TRBJ2-2	CASVSGSGNTGELFF	TGTGCCAGCGTGAGCGGGAGTGGGAACACCGGGGAGCTGTTTTTT
TRBV7-2	many	NA	TRBJ2-7	CASSWDGGAYEQYF	TGTGCCAGCAGCTGGGACGGTGGGGCCTACGAGCAGTACTTC
TRBV28	few	NA	TRBJ1-1	CASSFRGELTNTEAFF	TGTGCCAGCAGTTTTCGTGGTGAACTTACTAACACTGAAGCTTTCTTT
TRBV3-1	NA	NA	TRBJ2-1	CASSRLYNEQFF	TGTGCCAGCAGCCGATTATACAATGAGCAGTTCTTC
TRBV24-1	many	NA	TRBJ2-4	CATSDPGWGSKNIQYF	TGTGCCACCAGTGATCCAGGGTGGGGAAGCAAAAACATTCAGTACTTC
TRBV12-3/TRBV12-4	many	NA	TRBJ2-7	CASSQGFSGEQYF	TGTGCCAGCAGCCAGGGATTCTCAGGAGAGCAGTACTTC
TRBV12-3/TRBV12-4	NA	TRBD2	TRBJ2-2	CASSLSGRANTGELFF	TGTGCCAGCAGTTTGAGCGGGAGGGCGAACACCGGGGAGCTGTTTTTT
TRBV28	few	NA	TRBJ1-1	CASSRSTEAFF	TGTGCCAGCAGTAGGAGCACTGAAGCTTTCTTT
TRBV7-8	many	NA	TRBJ1-5	CASSYLIGSSNQPQHF	TGTGCCAGCAGCTACCTAATCGGCAGCAGCAATCAGCCCCAGCATTTT
TRBV5-1	NA	NA	TRBJ1-1	CATAPSAENTEAFF	TGCGCCACAGCCCCAAGCGCAGAGAACACTGAAGCTTTCTTT
TRBV7-7	many	TRBD2	TRBJ2-5	CASSQGLAVGETQYF	TGTGCCAGCAGCCAGGGACTAGCGGTAGGAGAGACCCAGTACTTC
TRBV12-3/TRBV12-4	many	TRBD2	TRBJ2-1	CASSLGTSGSIGEQFF	TGTGCCAGCAGTTTAGGGACTAGCGGGAGTATCGGTGAGCAGTTCTTC
TRBV20-1	NA	TRBD1	TRBJ1-5	CSASGQADQPQHF	TGCAGTGCTAGTGGACAGGCGGATCAGCCCCAGCATTTT
TRBV20-1	many	TRBD2	TRBJ2-3	CSAHGAGESQDTQYF	TGCAGTGCTCACGGAGCGGGAGAAAGTCAAGATACGCAGTATTTT
TRBV27	few	TRBD1	TRBJ1-5	CASSFSGQGGYSNQPQHF	TGTGCCAGCAGTTTCTCAGGACAGGGGGGCTATAGCAATCAGCCCCAGCATTTT
TRBV20-1	many	NA	TRBJ2-3	CSAGLGGAGTDTQYF	TGCAGTGCTGGCCTCGGCGGGGCTGGCACAGATACGCAGTATTTT
TRBV5-1	many	TRBD2	TRBJ2-1	CASSPGTSGGYNEQFF	TGCGCCAGCAGCCCCGGGACTAGCGGAGGGTACAATGAGCAGTTCTTC
TRBV7-2	NA	TRBD2	TRBJ2-2	CASSLSGTSGTGELFF	TGTGCCAGCAGCTTAAGTGGGACTAGCGGGACCGGGGAGCTGTTTTTT
TRBV29-1	NA	NA	TRBJ1-2	CSGIEGRGGYTF	TGCAGCGGTATAGAGGGACGAGGCGGCTACACCTTC
TRBV19	NA	NA	TRBJ1-2	CASSPTLKGGYGYTF	TGTGCCAGTTCTCCGACCCTGAAGGGAGGCTATGGCTACACCTTC
TRBV5-1	NA	NA	TRBJ2-2	CASSLSGTSGLMNTGELFF	TGCGCCAGCAGCTTGAGTGGGACTTCGGGGCTTATGAACACCGGGGAGCTGTTTTTT
TRBV5-1	many	TRBD2	TRBJ2-1	CASSYPGLAGPSSYNEQFF	TGCGCCAGCAGCTACCCGGGACTAGCGGGACCTAGCTCCTACAATGAGCAGTTCTTC
TRBV12-3/TRBV12-4	many	TRBD1	TRBJ2-7	CASSFSWTGKSGEQYF	TGTGCCAGCAGTTTCTCTTGGACAGGGAAGTCGGGGGAGCAGTACTTC
TRBV20-1	many	NA	TRBJ2-5	CSAEYLGGAGETQYF	TGCAGTGCTGAATACCTTGGGGGAGCGGGAGAGACCCAGTACTTC
TRBV27	few	NA	TRBJ2-1	CASRETDTYNEQFF	TGTGCCAGCAGGGAGACAGATACCTACAATGAGCAGTTCTTC
TRBV10-3	NA	NA	TRBJ2-2	CAITPGTGELFF	TGTGCCATCACCCCAGGGACCGGGGAGCTGTTTTTT
TRBV11-2	NA	TRBD1	TRBJ1-1	CASSFTGTGVMNTEAFF	TGTGCCAGCAGTTTTACCGGGACAGGGGTAATGAACACTGAAGCTTTCTTT
TRBV29-1	NA	NA	TRBJ2-1	CSVTRDNSFWNEQFF	TGCAGCGTAACGCGGGACAATAGTTTCTGGAATGAGCAGTTCTTC
TRBV7-2	NA	TRBD2	TRBJ2-3	CTSSSRSGGADTQYF	TGTACCAGCAGCTCGAGGAGCGGGGGGGCAGATACGCAGTATTTT
TRBV15	many	NA	TRBJ1-6	CATSRDSSYNSPLHF	TGTGCCACCAGCAGAGACAGCTCCTATAATTCACCCCTCCACTTT
TRBV12-3/TRBV12-4	NA	TRBD1	TRBJ2-2	CASSQGDRVYTGELFF	TGTGCCAGCAGTCAGGGGGATAGGGTGTACACCGGGGAGCTGTTTTTT
TRBV7-3	few	NA	TRBJ2-1	CASSSTGRDEQFF	TGTGCCAGCAGCTCCACGGGGCGGGATGAGCAGTTCTTC
TRBV7-6	NA	TRBD1	TRBJ2-7	CASSPRPTGQVSYNEQYF	TGTGCCAGCAGCCCCCGACCGACTGGACAGGTCTCCTACAATGAGCAGTACTTC
TRBV10-3	many	TRBD2	TRBJ2-7	CAIRASGDFYEQYF	TGTGCCATCAGGGCTAGCGGGGACTTCTACGAGCAGTACTTC